This T cell receptor (beta chain) was obtained from a study of vaccination and CD4 T cells after COVID-19. About the study: The study drew post-COVID samples a median around 100 days after diagnosis (range 35 to 161).

Cultured CD4+ T cell DNA was sequenced using the Oncomine TCR Beta short-read assay. Genomic DNA from cultured CD4+ T cells was extracted. Each CDR3 protein gets one entry after TCRdb re-called the PCR reads with MiXCR. The sample lists around 20,000 distinct CDR3 sequences, about three quarters occurring once. On this clonotype itself: Its cognate antigen is unknown.

V was pared by 3 bases and J by 8 bases, with 3 bases of the junction left unmatched. In germline, CDR1 is GTSNPN, CDR2 SVGIG (reference sequence). The CDR3 is made up of 12 amino acids. Noted treatment: 10-day PBMC culture with coronavirus spike peptide pools or control peptides (ViraFEST assay). Expanded clonotypes were found by TCR sequencing after peptide-pool stimulation (ViraFEST). The chain recombines TRBV30 with TRBJ2-1, with 8 nucleotides matching TRBD1. Sequenced sample: CD4+ T cells from blood, cultured in vitro. This TCR was sampled from a human donor who had recovered from COVID-19. CDR3 nucleotide sequence: TGTGCCTGGAGGGGACAGGTACATGAGCAGTTCTTC. This translates into CAWRGQVHEQFF. The full variable domain, completed using reference TRBV30 and TRBJ2-1, is SQTIHQWPATLVQPVGSPLSLECTVEGTSNPNLYWYRQAAGRGLQLLFYSVGIGQISSEVPQNLSASRPQDRQFILSSKKLLLSDSGFYLCAWRGQVHEQFFGPGTRLTVL.